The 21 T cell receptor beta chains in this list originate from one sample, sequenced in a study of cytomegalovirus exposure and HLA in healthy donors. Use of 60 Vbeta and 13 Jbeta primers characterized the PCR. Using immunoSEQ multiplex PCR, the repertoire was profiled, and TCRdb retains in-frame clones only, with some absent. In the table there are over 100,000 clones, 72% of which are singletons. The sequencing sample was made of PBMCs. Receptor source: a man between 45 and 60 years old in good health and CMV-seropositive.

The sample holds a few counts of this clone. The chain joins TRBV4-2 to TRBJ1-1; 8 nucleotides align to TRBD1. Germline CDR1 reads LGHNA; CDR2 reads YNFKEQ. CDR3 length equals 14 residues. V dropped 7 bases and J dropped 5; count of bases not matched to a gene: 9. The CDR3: CASTLTGALTEAFF. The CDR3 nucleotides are TGTGCCAGCACCCTGACAGGGGCCTTGACTGAAGCTTTCTTT.

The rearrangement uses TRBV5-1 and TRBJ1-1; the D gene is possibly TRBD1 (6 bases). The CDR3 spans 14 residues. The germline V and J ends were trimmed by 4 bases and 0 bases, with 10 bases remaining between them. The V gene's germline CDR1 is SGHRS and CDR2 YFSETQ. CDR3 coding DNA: TGCGCCAGCAGCAAGGGACACCTGAACACTGAAGCTTTCTTT. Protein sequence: CASSKGHLNTEAFF.

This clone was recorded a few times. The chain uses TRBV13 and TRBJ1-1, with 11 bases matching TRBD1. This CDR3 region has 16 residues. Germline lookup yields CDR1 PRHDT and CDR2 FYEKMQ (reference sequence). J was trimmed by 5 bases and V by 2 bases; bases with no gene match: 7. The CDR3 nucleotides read TGTGCCAGCAGCTTAACGATCGGGACAGGGGGGACTGAAGCTTTCTTT. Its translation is CASSLTIGTGGTEAFF. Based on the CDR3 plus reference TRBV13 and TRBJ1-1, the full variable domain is AAGVIQSPRHLIKEKRETATLKCYPIPRHDTVYWYQQGPGQDPQFLISFYEKMQSDKGSIPDRFSAQQFSDYHSELNMSSLELGDSALYFCASSLTIGTGGTEAFFGQGTRLTVV.

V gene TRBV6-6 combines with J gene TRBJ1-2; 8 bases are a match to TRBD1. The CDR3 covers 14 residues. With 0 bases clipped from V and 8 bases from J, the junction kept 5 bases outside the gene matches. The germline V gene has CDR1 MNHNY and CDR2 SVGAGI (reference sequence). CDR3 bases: TGTGCCAGCAGTTACTCGACAGGGGAAGGAGGCTACACCTTC. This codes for CASSYSTGEGGYTF.

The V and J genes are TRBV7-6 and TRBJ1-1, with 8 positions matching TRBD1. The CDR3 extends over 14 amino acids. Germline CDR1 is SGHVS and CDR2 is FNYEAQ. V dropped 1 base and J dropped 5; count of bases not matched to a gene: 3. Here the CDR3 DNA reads TGTGCCAGCAGCTTAGGCAGGGGGCGAACTGAAGCTTTCTTT. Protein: CASSLGRGRTEAFF.

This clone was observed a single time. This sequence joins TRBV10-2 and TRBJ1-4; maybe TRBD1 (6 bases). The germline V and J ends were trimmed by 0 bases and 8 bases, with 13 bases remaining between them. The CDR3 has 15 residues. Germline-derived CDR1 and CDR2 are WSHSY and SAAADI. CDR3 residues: CASSESAAGVEKLFF. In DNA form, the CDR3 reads TGCGCCAGCAGTGAGTCGGCGGCAGGGGTCGAAAAACTGTTTTTT.

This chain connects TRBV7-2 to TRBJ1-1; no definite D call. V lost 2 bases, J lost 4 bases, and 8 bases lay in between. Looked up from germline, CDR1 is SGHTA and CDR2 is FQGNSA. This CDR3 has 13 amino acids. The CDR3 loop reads CASSLQWSTEAFF. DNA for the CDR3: TGTGCCAGCAGCTTACAATGGAGCACTGAAGCTTTCTTT. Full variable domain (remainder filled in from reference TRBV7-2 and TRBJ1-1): GAGVSQSPSNKVTEKGKDVELRCDPISGHTALYWYRQSLGQGLEFLIYFQGNSAPDKSGLPSDRFSAERTGGSVSTLTIQRTQQEDSAVYLCASSLQWSTEAFFGQGTRLTVV.

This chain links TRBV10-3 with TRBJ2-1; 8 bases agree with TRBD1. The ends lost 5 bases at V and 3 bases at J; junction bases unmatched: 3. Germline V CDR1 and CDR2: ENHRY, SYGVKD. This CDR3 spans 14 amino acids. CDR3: CAISSGTGYNEQFF. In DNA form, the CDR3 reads TGTGCCATCAGTTCCGGGACAGGCTACAATGAGCAGTTCTTC.

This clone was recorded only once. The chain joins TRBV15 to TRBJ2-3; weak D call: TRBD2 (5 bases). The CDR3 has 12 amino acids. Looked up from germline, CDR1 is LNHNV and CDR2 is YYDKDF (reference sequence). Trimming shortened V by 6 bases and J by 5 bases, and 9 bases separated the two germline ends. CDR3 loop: CATSTRGDTQYF. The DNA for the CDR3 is TGTGCCACCAGTACTCGGGGAGATACGCAGTATTTT.

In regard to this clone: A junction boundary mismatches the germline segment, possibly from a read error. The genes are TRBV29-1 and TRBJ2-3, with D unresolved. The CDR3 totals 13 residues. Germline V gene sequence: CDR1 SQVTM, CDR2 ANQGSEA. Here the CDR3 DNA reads TGCAGCGTTGAATACCCCGAGCGCTTGAATCTGGATTTT. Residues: CSVEYPERLNLDF.

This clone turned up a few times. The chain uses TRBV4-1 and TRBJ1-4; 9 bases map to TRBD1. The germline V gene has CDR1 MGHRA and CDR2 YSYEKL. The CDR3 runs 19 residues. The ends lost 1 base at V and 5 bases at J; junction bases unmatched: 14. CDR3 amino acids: CASSQGVFWVGTGNEKLFF. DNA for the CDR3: TGCGCCAGCAGCCAAGGAGTATTCTGGGTCGGGACAGGGAATGAAAAACTGTTTTTT.

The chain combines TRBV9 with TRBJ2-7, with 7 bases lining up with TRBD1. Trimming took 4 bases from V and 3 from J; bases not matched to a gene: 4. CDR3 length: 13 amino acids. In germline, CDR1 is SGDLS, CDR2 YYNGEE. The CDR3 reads CASSTGTDYEQYF. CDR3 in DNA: TGTGCCAGCAGCACCGGGACAGACTACGAGCAGTACTTC.

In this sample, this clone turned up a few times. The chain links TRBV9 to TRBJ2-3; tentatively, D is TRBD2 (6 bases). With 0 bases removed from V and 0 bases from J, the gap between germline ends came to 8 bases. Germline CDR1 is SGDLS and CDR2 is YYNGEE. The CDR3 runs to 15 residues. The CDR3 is CASSVGLGSTDTQYF. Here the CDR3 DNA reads TGTGCCAGCAGCGTAGGACTAGGTAGCACAGATACGCAGTATTTT.

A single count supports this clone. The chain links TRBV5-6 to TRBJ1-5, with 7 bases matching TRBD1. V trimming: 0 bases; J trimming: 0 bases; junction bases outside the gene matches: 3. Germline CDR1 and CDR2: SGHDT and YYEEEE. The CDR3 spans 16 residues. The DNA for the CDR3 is TGTGCCAGCAGCTTGGGAAGGGGGCTTAGCAATCAGCCCCAGCATTTT. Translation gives CASSLGRGLSNQPQHF.

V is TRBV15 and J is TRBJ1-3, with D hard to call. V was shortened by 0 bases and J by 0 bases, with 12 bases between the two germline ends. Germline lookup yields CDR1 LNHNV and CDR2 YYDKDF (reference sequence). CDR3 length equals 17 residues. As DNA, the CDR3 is TGTGCCACCAGCAGAGAAAGGAGTTTTACCTCTGGAAACACCATATATTTT. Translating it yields CATSRERSFTSGNTIYF.

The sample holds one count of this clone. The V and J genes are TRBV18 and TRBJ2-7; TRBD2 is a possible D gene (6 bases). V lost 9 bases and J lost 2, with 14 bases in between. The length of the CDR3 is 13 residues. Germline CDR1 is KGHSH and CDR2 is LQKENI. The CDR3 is CASSEGRAYEQYF. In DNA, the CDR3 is TGTGCCAGTTCGGAGGGGCGCGCCTACGAGCAGTACTTC.

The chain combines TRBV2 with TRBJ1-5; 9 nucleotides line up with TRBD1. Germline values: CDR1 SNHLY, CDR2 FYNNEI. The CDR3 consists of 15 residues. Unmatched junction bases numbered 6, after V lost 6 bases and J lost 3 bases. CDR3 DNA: TGTGCCAGCAGCGCGACAGGGGGACCCAATCAGCCCCAGCATTTT. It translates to CASSATGGPNQPQHF.

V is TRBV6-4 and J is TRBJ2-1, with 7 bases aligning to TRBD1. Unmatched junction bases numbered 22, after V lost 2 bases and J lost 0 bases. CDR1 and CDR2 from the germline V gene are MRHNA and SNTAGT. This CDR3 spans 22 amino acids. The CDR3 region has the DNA TGTGCCAGCAGTGACCTATTATCTTTGGACAGGCGATCGACCCACTCCTACAATGAGCAGTTCTTC. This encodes CASSDLLSLDRRSTHSYNEQFF.

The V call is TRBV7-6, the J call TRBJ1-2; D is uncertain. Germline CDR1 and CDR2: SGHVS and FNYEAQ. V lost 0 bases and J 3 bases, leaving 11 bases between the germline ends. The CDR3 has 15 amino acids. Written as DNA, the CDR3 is TGTGCCAGCAGCTTAGCCCCGGCGGGTTACTATGGCTACACCTTC. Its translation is CASSLAPAGYYGYTF.

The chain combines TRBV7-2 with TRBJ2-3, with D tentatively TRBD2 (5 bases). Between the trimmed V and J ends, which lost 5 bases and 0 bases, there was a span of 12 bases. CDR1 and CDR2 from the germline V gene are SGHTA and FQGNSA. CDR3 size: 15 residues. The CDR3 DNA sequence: TGTGCCAGCAGCCCGGACTTGACTAGCACAGATACGCAGTATTTT. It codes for CASSPDLTSTDTQYF.

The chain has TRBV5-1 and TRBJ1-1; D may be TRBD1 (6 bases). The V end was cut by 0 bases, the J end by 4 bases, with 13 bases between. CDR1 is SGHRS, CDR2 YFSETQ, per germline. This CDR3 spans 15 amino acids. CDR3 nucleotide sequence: TGCGCCAGCAGCTTGGGACAGGCAGGGCCCACTGAAGCTTTCTTT. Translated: CASSLGQAGPTEAFF.